Listed here are 27 T cell receptor beta chains from one sample, sequenced in a study of blood T cell repertoires in COVID-19. TCRdb's table, derived via immunoSEQ multiplex PCR, lists solely in-frame clones and lacks some. The sample holds about 260,000 clones, about 90% seen once. Input material: peripheral blood. The receptor source for this set is a person under 35 with COVID-19, enrolled during active disease.

The chain couples TRBV6-5 to TRBJ2-3; 7 bases agree with TRBD1. The CDR3 has 13 residues. After removal of 0 bases from V and 8 bases from J, the junction contained 2 bases not matched to a gene. Per the germline V gene, CDR1 is MNHEY and CDR2 is SVGAGI. This CDR3 reads CASSYSSGGTQYF. The CDR3 DNA follows: TGTGCCAGCAGTTACTCGTCAGGGGGTACGCAGTATTTT.

The rearrangement joins TRBV2 to TRBJ1-2; the match to TRBD1 covers 7 bases. The trim removed 8 bases at V and 1 base at J, leaving 7 bases unmatched. The CDR3 is made up of 14 amino acids. Germline V gene sequence: CDR1 SNHLY, CDR2 FYNNEI. CDR3 sequence reads: CASQEGQINYGYTF. The CDR3, as DNA: TGTGCCAGCCAAGAGGGACAGATTAACTATGGCTACACCTTC.

The chain joins TRBV27 to TRBJ1-1, with D maybe TRBD1 (6 bases). V lost 5 bases and J 9 bases, leaving 19 bases between the germline ends. CDR3 size: 14 residues. CDR1 MNHEY and CDR2 SMNVEV come from the germline V gene (reference sequence). CDR3: CASSPTGGGGKAFF. The CDR3 coding sequence is TGTGCCAGCAGTCCCACGGGGGGCGGAGGGAAAGCTTTCTTT.

This sequence joins TRBV6-5 and TRBJ1-2; D unresolved. The V and J ends lost 8 bases and 4 bases respectively, with 11 bases between them. Per the germline V gene, CDR1 is MNHEY and CDR2 is SVGAGI. This CDR3 comprises 12 residues. Here the CDR3 reads CASGSGIYGYTF. CDR3 DNA: TGTGCCAGCGGGTCCGGGATCTATGGCTACACCTTC.

The chain links TRBV6-4 to TRBJ2-2; 9 nucleotides line up with TRBD1. Looked up from germline, CDR1 is MRHNA and CDR2 is SNTAGT. CDR3 length equals 20 residues. After removal of 2 bases from V and 4 bases from J, the junction contained 17 bases not matched to a gene. In DNA form, the CDR3 reads TGTGCCAGCAGTGACGTAGGGAACACAGGGGGCAAATTTTGCACCGGGGAGCTGTTTTTT. Translation: CASSDVGNTGGKFCTGELFF.

The V call is TRBV14, the J call TRBJ2-6, with 9 nucleotides matching TRBD1. Germline-derived CDR1 and CDR2 are SGHDN and FVKESK. CDR3 size: 19 residues. Trimming removed 6 bases from V and 0 bases from J; junction bases left unmatched: 12. CDR3 amino acids: CASSSSPGQGPSGANVLTF. Written as DNA, the CDR3 is TGTGCCAGCAGTTCATCGCCGGGACAGGGCCCCTCTGGGGCCAACGTCCTGACTTTC.

This clone was seen only a few times. The chain links TRBV12-1 to TRBJ2-7; the table's D call, TRBD1, was not checked against the DNA. TRBV12-1 is a known pseudogene. The CDR3 runs to 15 residues. CDR3 protein: CASSCGQGTCYEQYF. DNA of the CDR3: TGTGCCAGCAGCTGCGGACAGGGAACCTGTTACGAGCAGTACTTC.

This chain links TRBV6-5 with TRBJ2-7, with 7 bases fitting TRBD2. Per germline, CDR1 MNHEY and CDR2 SVGAGI. The CDR3 is made up of 12 amino acids. Trimming cost V 2 bases and J 9 bases; bases outside gene matches: 4. CDR3 in DNA: TGTGCCAGCAGTTACGGGGGGGACGGGCAGTACTTC. This encodes CASSYGGDGQYF.

The chain joins TRBV27 to TRBJ1-6; 8 bases line up with TRBD1. The CDR3 consists of 16 residues. Per the germline V gene, CDR1 is MNHEY and CDR2 is SMNVEV (reference sequence). J lost 6 bases, V lost 7 bases, and 11 bases had no gene match. The CDR3 nucleotides read TGTGCCAGCAACCCCACAGGGGGTATAACTAATTCACCCCTCCACTTT. Its protein is CASNPTGGITNSPLHF.

The rearrangement links TRBV7-8 to TRBJ2-7, with 10 bases fitting TRBD1. V shed 4 bases, J shed 1 base, and the junction held 4 bases outside the gene matches. The CDR3 covers 15 residues. Germline lookup yields CDR1 SGHVS and CDR2 FQNEAQ. The CDR3 is CASSSWTGGSYEQYF. DNA of the CDR3: TGTGCCAGCAGCTCCTGGACAGGGGGGTCCTACGAGCAGTACTTC.

The CDR3 loop reads CASSFTGGDNQPQHF. CDR3 in DNA: TGCGCCAGCAGCTTTACAGGGGGAGACAATCAGCCCCAGCATTTT. V is TRBV5-1 and J is TRBJ1-5, with 8 bases matching TRBD1. Germline assignment: CDR1 SGHRS and CDR2 YFSETQ. The J segment lost 3 bases and the V segment lost 2 bases, leaving 4 bases of the junction unmatched. The CDR3 covers 15 residues.

CDR3 nucleotides: TGTGCCAGCAGTTGGGACATTCCCTACGAGCAGTACTTC. Translation gives CASSWDIPYEQYF. This chain uses TRBV6-2 or TRBV6-3 with TRBJ2-7, with D possibly being TRBD1 (6 bases). CDR1 and CDR2 from the germline V gene are MNHEY and SVGEGT. The CDR3 totals 13 residues. V lost 4 bases, J lost 2 bases, and 9 bases lay in between.

The chain joins TRBV6-2 or TRBV6-3 to TRBJ2-7; 7 bases map to TRBD2. The germline gives CDR1 MNHEY, CDR2 SVGEGT. The CDR3 contains 13 residues. V shed 2 bases, J shed 3 bases, and the junction held 1 base outside the gene matches. The CDR3: CASSYGGSYEQYF. CDR3 DNA sequence: TGTGCCAGCAGTTACGGCGGGAGCTACGAGCAGTACTTC.

The chain joins TRBV7-3 to TRBJ2-7, with 11 nucleotides matching TRBD2. V lost 5 bases and J lost 1; bases outside the gene matches: 4. There are 15 residues in the CDR3. The germline V gene encodes CDR1 SGHTA and CDR2 FQGTGA. The CDR3 here is CASSPGLAGSYEQYF. The DNA of the CDR3 is TGTGCCAGCAGCCCCGGACTAGCGGGTTCCTACGAGCAGTACTTC.

V gene TRBV5-1 combines with J gene TRBJ1-1, with TRBD1 matching over 7 bases. J lost 5 bases, V lost 0 bases, and 4 bases had no gene match. Per germline, CDR1 SGHRS and CDR2 YFSETQ. The CDR3 covers 14 residues. The chain's CDR3 is CASSLEGGGTEAFF. The CDR3 DNA reads TGCGCCAGCAGCTTGGAAGGGGGCGGTACTGAAGCTTTCTTT.

J is TRBJ2-7 and V is TRBV28; TRBD1 agrees at 8 bases. V shed 6 bases, J shed 3 bases, and the junction held 4 bases outside the gene matches. The CDR3 totals 13 residues. Germline-derived CDR1 and CDR2 are MDHEN and SYDVKM. CDR3 nucleotides: TGTGCCAGCAGCCAAGGACAGGGCTACGAGCAGTACTTC. Its protein product is CASSQGQGYEQYF.

This chain uses TRBV5-1 with TRBJ2-2; possibly TRBD1 for D (6 bases). From germline, CDR1 is SGHRS and CDR2 YFSETQ. CDR3 length equals 15 residues. V lost 4 bases and J 2 bases, leaving 12 bases between the germline ends. The CDR3 sequence is CASSLAGVNTGELFF. The CDR3 region has the DNA TGCGCCAGCAGCCTGGCAGGGGTTAACACCGGGGAGCTGTTTTTT.

The sample holds one count of this clone. The CDR3 coding sequence is TGTGCCAGCAGCGTTTTGGGACAGGGCAACACTGAAGCTTTCTTT. This translates into CASSVLGQGNTEAFF. The genes are TRBV9 and TRBJ1-1; 9 bases are shared with TRBD1. The J segment lost 2 bases and the V segment lost 2 bases, leaving 4 bases of the junction unmatched. This CDR3 is 15 amino acids long. The germline CDR1 and CDR2 sequences are SGDLS and YYNGEE.

The chain joins TRBV7-2 to TRBJ2-5; 11 bases agree with TRBD2. Trimming at V came to 3 bases and at J to 1 base, leaving 1 base not matched to a gene. The germline CDR1 and CDR2 sequences are SGHTA and FQGNSA. The CDR3 is made up of 15 amino acids. The CDR3 DNA follows: TGTGCCAGCAGCTTGGGACTAGCGGCCCAAGAGACCCAGTACTTC. Translation gives CASSLGLAAQETQYF.

V usage is TRBV29-1 and J usage is TRBJ1-1; D is uncertain. This CDR3 is built from 11 residues. In germline, CDR1 is SQVTM, CDR2 ANQGSEA. The V gene lost 2 bases and the J gene lost 6 bases, with 7 bases spanning the gap. Here the CDR3 reads CSVETGAEAFF. For the CDR3, the DNA is TGCAGCGTTGAAACCGGGGCTGAAGCTTTCTTT.

V is TRBV24-1 and J is TRBJ2-1; D might be TRBD2 (6 bases). V was trimmed by 1 base and J by 0 bases, leaving 9 bases between them. Per the germline V gene, CDR1 is KGHDR and CDR2 is SFDVKD. CDR3 length equals 16 residues. Here the CDR3 reads CATSDFRRDSYNEQFF. The CDR3 DNA reads as TGTGCCACCAGTGATTTCCGGCGGGACTCCTACAATGAGCAGTTCTTC.

This chain connects TRBV19 to TRBJ1-2, with D maybe TRBD1 (6 bases). This CDR3 has 12 amino acids. The V gene's germline CDR1 is LNHDA and CDR2 SQIVND (reference sequence). V was trimmed by 1 base and J by 8 bases, leaving 8 bases between them. CDR3 DNA: TGTGCCAGTAGTATAGGGACAGTCGGCTACACCTTC. As protein: CASSIGTVGYTF.

The rearrangement links TRBV28 to TRBJ2-7; 7 positions agree with TRBD1. Losses at the gene ends were 5 bases for V and 4 bases for J; bases not matched to a gene: 11. The CDR3 extends over 15 amino acids. Germline V gives CDR1 MDHEN, CDR2 SYDVKM. CDR3 DNA sequence: TGTGCCAGCAGTCCACACCGGGACAGAAGATACGAGCAGTACTTC. Translating it yields CASSPHRDRRYEQYF. Using reference TRBV28 and TRBJ2-7 for the parts outside the CDR3, the full variable domain is DVKVTQSSRYLVKRTGEKVFLECVQDMDHENMFWYRQDPGLGLRLIYFSYDVKMKEKGDIPEGYSVSREKKERFSLILESASTNQTSMYLCASSPHRDRRYEQYFGPGTRLTVT.

For the CDR3, the DNA is TGTGCCAGCAGTCCCACTAGCGGGGCTTACTACAATGAGCAGTTCTTC. Encoded protein: CASSPTSGAYYNEQFF. V is TRBV7-6 and J is TRBJ2-1; 10 bases agree with TRBD2. After removal of 6 bases from V and 3 bases from J, the junction contained 8 bases not matched to a gene. The CDR3 totals 16 residues. Germline values: CDR1 SGHVS, CDR2 FNYEAQ.

This clone occurred a few times. The chain carries TRBV7-9 and TRBJ2-3, with TRBD1 matching over 7 bases. The germline gives CDR1 SEHNR, CDR2 FQNEAQ (reference sequence). The CDR3 loop spans 14 amino acids. Germline trimming cut 5 bases from V and 0 bases from J; bases unmatched to any gene: 2. This chain's CDR3 is CASSEQGSTDTQYF. CDR3 DNA: TGTGCCAGCAGCGAACAGGGGAGCACAGATACGCAGTATTTT.

The rearrangement uses TRBV24-1 and TRBJ2-1, with TRBD2 identical over 13 bases. The germline V gene has CDR1 KGHDR and CDR2 SFDVKD. This CDR3 contains 16 residues. V shed 4 bases, J shed 3 bases, and the junction held 2 bases outside the gene matches. Written as DNA, the CDR3 is TGTGCCACCAGTGAGAGGACTAGCGGGGGCTACAATGAGCAGTTCTTC. It translates to CATSERTSGGYNEQFF.

The V and J genes are TRBV6-5 and TRBJ2-7; tentatively, D is TRBD2 (5 bases). This CDR3 comprises 11 residues. CDR1 MNHEY and CDR2 SVGAGI come from the germline V gene. V lost 6 bases, J lost 4 bases, and 7 bases lay in between. The DNA for the CDR3 is TGTGCCAGCAGGAGGGAGTACGAGCAGTACTTC. Translated: CASRREYEQYF.